Sequencing of this T cell receptor (beta chain) was carried out in a study of T-cell reconstitution after alpha-beta-depleted transplantation in children (dated by TCRdb to about 2016). In the study overall: The study quantitatively tracked T-cell immune reconstitution after TCRalphabeta/CD19-depleted allogeneic hematopoietic cell transplantation in children using TCR repertoire profiling. Results the study describes overall, beyond this receptor: The frequencies of hyperexpanded clones fell over the following months, and after one year, T-cell counts and TCRbeta diversity were mostly attributed to newly produced T cells. In some patients, high TCRbeta diversity at day 60 was attributed to recipient T cells and intrathymic progenitors that had survived conditioning. About two months after transplant, the apparently early recovery of alphabetaT-cell counts reportedly depended on just several hundred clones that had expanded rapidly and came from non-depleted graft cells.

Library prep was done by PCR. Sequencing used an Illumina HiSeq 2500. TCR libraries were prepared with molecular barcoding, using unique molecular identifiers to normalize TCRbeta repertoire quantification. The public reads were reanalyzed by TCRdb: fastp trimming at Q25, MiXCR alignment, in-frame beta chains only. Rows are unified per CDR3 protein, each entry keeping the most common DNA and genes. The sample profile shows approximately 520,000 distinct CDR3 sequences; more than 9.5% of them were found once. The ten largest make up around 15% of the sample. Ends trimmed: V by 10 bases, J by 5 bases; bases unmatched to a gene: 11. Including the terminal cysteine and phenylalanine, the CDR3 comprises 14 residues. The entry retains the CDR3 DNA only, 42 bases that are in frame from base 1. The germline V gene (reference sequence) yields PRHDT for CDR1 and FYEKMQ for CDR2. The table lists this clonotype with a few counts. Its antigen is still unknown. Base qualities are missing; no much larger clone stands one base away.

This specimen's treatment or condition label, interpreted: allogeneic hematopoietic cell transplantation with graft depleted of TCRalphabeta T cells and CD19 B cells. The children who served as transplant recipients had been given grafts of TCRalphabeta/CD19-depleted allogeneic hematopoietic cells. The sample was PBMCs, mostly from graft donor cells, taken 180 days after TCRalphabeta/CD19-depleted stem cell transplant. The rearrangement joined TRBV13 to TRBJ2-3, with TRBD2 matching 8 junction bases. This sequence originates from a female patient younger than 10 who had a stem cell transplant for aplastic anemia, so the T cells may come from the graft donor. Read as DNA, the sequence is TGTGCCACCAGAAGGGCGGGAGGAGGAGATACGCAGTATTTT. Its coded protein is CATRRAGGGDTQYF.